This T cell receptor (beta chain) came from a study of T-cell memory formation after mild COVID-19. From the 5' RACE reads, TCRdb called clonotypes with MiXCR, one entry per CDR3 protein. The sample yields 350,000 or so distinct CDR3 sequences, under 25% seen once. CDR3 length: 13 residues. V gave up 6 bases and J gave up 1 base, with 8 bases separating them. The germline gives CDR1 KGHSH, CDR2 LQKENI. The TCR was taken from an adult woman who had mild COVID-19 (a few samples of this study predate the infection). Cell type and time point are not known. The sample was PBMCs or a T cell subset sorted from them (not recorded which). V usage is TRBV18 and J usage is TRBJ2-3; D could derive from TRBD1 or TRBD2 (5 bases each). The CDR3 protein is CASSRGRTDTQYF. The CDR3 nucleotides are TGTGCCAGCTCCCGGGGCCGCACAGATACGCAGTATTTT.